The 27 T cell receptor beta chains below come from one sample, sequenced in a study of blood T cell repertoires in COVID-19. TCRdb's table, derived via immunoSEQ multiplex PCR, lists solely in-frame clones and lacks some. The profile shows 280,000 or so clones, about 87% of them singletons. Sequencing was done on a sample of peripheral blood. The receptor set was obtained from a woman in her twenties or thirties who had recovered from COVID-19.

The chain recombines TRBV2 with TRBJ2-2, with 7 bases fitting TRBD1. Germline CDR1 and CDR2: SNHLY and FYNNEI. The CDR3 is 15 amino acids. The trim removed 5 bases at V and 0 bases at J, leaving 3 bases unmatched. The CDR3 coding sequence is TGTGCCAGCAGTCCGACAGGGACGAACACCGGGGAGCTGTTTTTT. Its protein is CASSPTGTNTGELFF.

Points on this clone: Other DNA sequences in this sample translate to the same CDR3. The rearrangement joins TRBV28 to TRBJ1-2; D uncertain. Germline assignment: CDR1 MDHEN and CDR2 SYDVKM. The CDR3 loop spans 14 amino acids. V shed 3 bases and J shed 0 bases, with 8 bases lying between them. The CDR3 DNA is TGTGCCAGCAGTTTCGGCGGTACTAACTATGGCTACACCTTC. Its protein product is CASSFGGTNYGYTF.

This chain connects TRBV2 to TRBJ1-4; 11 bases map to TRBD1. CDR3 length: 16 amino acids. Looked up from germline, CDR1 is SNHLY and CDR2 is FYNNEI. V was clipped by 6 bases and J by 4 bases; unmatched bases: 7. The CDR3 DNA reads TGTGCCAGCAGCCGCCGGACAGGGGGCTTTAATGAAAAACTGTTTTTT. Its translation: CASSRRTGGFNEKLFF.

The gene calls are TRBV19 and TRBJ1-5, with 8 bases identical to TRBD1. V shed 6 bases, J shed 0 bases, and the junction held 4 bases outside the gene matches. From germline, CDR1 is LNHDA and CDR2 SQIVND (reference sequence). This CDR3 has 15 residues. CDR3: CASRGQVLSNQPQHF. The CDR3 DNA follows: TGTGCCAGTAGGGGACAGGTCCTTAGCAATCAGCCCCAGCATTTT.

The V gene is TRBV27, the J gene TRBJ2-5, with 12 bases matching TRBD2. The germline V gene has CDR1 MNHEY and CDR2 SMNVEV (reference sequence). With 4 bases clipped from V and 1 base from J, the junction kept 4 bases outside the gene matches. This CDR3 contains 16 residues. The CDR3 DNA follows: TGTGCCAGCAGTTACCTAGCGGGGGGGATCCAAGAGACCCAGTACTTC. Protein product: CASSYLAGGIQETQYF.

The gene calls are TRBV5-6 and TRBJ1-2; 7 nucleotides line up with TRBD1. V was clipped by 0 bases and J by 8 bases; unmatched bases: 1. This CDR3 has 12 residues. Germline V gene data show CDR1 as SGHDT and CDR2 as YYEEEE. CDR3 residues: CASSLGQGGYTF. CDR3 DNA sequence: TGTGCCAGCAGCTTGGGACAGGGAGGCTACACCTTC. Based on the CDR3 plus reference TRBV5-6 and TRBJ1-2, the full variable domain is DAGVTQSPTHLIKTRGQQVTLRCSPKSGHDTVSWYQQALGQGPQFIFQYYEEEERQRGNFPDRFSGHQFPNYSSELNVNALLLGDSALYLCASSLGQGGYTFGSGTRLTVV.

The CDR3, as DNA: TGTGCCAGCAGCTTAATCGACACGGATGGCTACACCTTC. It translates to CASSLIDTDGYTF. V is TRBV7-9 and J is TRBJ1-2, with unresolved D. The V end lost 2 bases, the J end lost 6 bases, and 10 bases lay between the germline ends. Germline-derived CDR1 and CDR2 are SEHNR and FQNEAQ (reference sequence). The CDR3 loop spans 13 amino acids.

DNA of the CDR3: TGTGCCAGCAGTTGGGACAGGGGTTCTGGTGGCTACACCTTC. Amino acid sequence: CASSWDRGSGGYTF. The J gene is TRBJ1-2, the V gene TRBV27; 10 nucleotides agree with TRBD1. CDR1 and CDR2 (germline): MNHEY, SMNVEV (reference sequence). This CDR3 has 14 residues. V dropped 4 bases and J dropped 7; count of bases not matched to a gene: 6.

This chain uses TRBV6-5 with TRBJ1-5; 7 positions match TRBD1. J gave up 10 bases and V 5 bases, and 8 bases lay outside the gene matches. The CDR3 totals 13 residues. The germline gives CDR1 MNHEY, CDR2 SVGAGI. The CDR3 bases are TGTGCCAGCAGTAGACAGGGTAGGGTCCCCCAGCATTTT. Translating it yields CASSRQGRVPQHF.

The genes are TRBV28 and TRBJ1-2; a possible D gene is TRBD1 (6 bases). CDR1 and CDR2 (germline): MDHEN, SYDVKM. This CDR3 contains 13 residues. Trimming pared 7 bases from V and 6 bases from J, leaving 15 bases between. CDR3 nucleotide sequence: TGTGCCAGCAAGTACAGGGATAAGAATGGCTACACCTTC. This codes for CASKYRDKNGYTF.

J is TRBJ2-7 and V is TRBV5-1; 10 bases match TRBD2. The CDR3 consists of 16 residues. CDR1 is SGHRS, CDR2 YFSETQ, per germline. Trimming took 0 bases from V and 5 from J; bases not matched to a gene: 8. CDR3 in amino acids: CASSLAVTSGAHEQYF. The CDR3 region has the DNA TGCGCCAGCAGCTTGGCCGTAACTAGCGGGGCCCACGAGCAGTACTTC.

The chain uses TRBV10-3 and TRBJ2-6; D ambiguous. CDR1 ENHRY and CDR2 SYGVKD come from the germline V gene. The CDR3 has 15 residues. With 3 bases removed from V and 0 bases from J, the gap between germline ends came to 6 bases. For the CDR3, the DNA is TGTGCCATCAGTGAATTCAACTCTGGGGCCAACGTCCTGACTTTC. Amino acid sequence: CAISEFNSGANVLTF.

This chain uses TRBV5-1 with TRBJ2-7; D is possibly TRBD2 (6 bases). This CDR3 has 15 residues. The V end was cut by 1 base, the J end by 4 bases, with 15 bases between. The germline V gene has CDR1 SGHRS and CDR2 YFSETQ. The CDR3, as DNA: TGCGCCAGCAGCTTGATCGCAGGAGGGACGTACGAGCAGTACTTC. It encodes CASSLIAGGTYEQYF.

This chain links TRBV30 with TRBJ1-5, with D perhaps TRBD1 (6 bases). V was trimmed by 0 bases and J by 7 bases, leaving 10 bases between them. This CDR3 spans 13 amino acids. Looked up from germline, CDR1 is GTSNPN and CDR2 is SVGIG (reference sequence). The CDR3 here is CAWSVTRGQPQHF. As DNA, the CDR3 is TGTGCCTGGAGTGTGACCAGGGGACAGCCCCAGCATTTT. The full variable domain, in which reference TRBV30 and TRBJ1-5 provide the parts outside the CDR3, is SQTIHQWPATLVQPVGSPLSLECTVEGTSNPNLYWYRQAAGRGLQLLFYSVGIGQISSEVPQNLSASRPQDRQFILSSKKLLLSDSGFYLCAWSVTRGQPQHFGDGTRLSIL.

The CDR3 nucleotides read TGTGCCAGCAGCCCCCCTAGCGGGGGGGCTGAGACCCAGTACTTC. Translation gives CASSPPSGGAETQYF. This sequence joins TRBV6-2 or TRBV6-3 and TRBJ2-5; 12 bases map to TRBD2. Per the germline V gene, CDR1 is MNHEY and CDR2 is SVGEGT. The CDR3 loop spans 15 amino acids. The V gene end was trimmed by 6 bases and the J gene end by 5 bases; junction bases not matched to a gene: 7.

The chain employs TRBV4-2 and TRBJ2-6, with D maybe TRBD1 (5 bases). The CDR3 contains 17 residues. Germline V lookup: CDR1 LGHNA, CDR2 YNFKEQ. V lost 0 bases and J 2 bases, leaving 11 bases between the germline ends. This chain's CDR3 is CASSQDSQGAGANVLTF. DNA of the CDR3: TGTGCCAGCAGCCAAGATTCGCAGGGCGCTGGGGCCAACGTCCTGACTTTC.

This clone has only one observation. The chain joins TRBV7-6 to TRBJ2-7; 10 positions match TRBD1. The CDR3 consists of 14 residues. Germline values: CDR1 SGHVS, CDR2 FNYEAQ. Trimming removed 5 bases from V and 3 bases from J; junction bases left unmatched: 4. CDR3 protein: CASSQDRGNYEQYF. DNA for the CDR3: TGTGCCAGCAGCCAGGACAGGGGGAACTACGAGCAGTACTTC.

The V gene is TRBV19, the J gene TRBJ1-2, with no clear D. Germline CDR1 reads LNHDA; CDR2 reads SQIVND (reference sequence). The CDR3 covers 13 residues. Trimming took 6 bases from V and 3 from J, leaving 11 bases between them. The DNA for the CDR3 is TGTGCCAGTAGCGAAGCAGGTTACTATGGCTACACCTTC. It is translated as CASSEAGYYGYTF. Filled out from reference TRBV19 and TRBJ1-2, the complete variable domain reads DGGITQSPKYLFRKEGQNVTLSCEQNLNHDAMYWYRQDPGQGLRLIYYSQIVNDFQKGDIAEGYSVSREKKESFPLTVTSAQKNPTAFYLCASSEAGYYGYTFGSGTRLTVV.

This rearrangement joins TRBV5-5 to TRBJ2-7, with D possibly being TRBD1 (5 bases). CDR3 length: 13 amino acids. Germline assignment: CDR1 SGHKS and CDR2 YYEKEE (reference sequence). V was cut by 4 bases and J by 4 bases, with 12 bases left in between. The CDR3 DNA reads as TGTGCCAGCAGCCTCCAGACAGCTTACGAGCAGTACTTC. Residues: CASSLQTAYEQYF. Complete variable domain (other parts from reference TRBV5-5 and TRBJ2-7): DAGVTQSPTHLIKTRGQQVTLRCSPISGHKSVSWYQQVLGQGPQFIFQYYEKEERGRGNFPDRFSARQFPNYSSELNVNALLLGDSALYLCASSLQTAYEQYFGPGTRLTVT.

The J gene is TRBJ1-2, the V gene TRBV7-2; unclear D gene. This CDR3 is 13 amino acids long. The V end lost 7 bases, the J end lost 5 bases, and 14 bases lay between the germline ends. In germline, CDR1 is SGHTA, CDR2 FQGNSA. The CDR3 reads CASTDIDGYGYTF. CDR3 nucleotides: TGTGCCAGCACCGATATCGACGGGTATGGCTACACCTTC.

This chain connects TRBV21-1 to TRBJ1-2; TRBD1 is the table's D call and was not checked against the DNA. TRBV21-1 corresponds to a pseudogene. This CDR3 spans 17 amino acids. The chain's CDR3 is CASSDRLGTDRGPGYTF. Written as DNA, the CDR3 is TGTGCCAGCAGCGACCGATTGGGAACGGACAGGGGGCCCGGCTACACCTTC.

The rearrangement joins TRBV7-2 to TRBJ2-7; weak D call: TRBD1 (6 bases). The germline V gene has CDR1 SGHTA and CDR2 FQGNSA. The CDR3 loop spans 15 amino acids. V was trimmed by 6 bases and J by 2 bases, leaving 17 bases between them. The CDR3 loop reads CASSQTPRGAYEQYF. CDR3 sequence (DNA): TGTGCCAGCAGTCAAACCCCCAGGGGAGCCTACGAGCAGTACTTC.

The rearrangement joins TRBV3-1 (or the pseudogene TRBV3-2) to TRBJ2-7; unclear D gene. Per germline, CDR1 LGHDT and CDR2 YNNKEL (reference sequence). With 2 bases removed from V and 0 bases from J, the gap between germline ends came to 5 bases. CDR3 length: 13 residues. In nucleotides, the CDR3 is TGTGCCAGCAGCCAAACAGCCTCCTACGAGCAGTACTTC. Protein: CASSQTASYEQYF.

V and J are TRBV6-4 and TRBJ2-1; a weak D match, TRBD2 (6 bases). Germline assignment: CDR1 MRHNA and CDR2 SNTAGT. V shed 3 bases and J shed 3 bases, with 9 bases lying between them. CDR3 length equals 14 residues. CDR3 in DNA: TGTGCCAGCAGTGAACTAGCAGACTACAATGAGCAGTTCTTC. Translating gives CASSELADYNEQFF.

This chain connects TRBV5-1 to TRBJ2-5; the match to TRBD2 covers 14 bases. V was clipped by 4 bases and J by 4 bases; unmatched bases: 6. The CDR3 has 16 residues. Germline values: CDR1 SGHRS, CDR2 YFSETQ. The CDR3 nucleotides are TGCGCCAGCAGCGGAGGACTAGCGGGGGGTTCAGAGACCCAGTACTTC. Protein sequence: CASSGGLAGGSETQYF.

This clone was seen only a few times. In DNA form, the CDR3 reads TGTGCCAGCAGCTTATATGGCAATCAGCCCCAGCATTTT. Protein sequence: CASSLYGNQPQHF. The chain uses TRBV13 and TRBJ1-5, with unresolved D. Trimming left V 2 bases short and J 2 bases short, with 4 bases between. Germline CDR1 PRHDT, CDR2 FYEKMQ (reference sequence). The CDR3 consists of 13 residues.

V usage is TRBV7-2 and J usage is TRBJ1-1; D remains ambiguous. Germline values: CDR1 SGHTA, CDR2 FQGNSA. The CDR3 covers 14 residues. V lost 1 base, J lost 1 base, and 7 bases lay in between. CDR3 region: CASSLDPGNTEAFF. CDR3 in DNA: TGTGCCAGCAGCTTAGATCCGGGGAACACTGAAGCTTTCTTT. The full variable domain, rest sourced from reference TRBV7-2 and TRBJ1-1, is GAGVSQSPSNKVTEKGKDVELRCDPISGHTALYWYRQSLGQGLEFLIYFQGNSAPDKSGLPSDRFSAERTGGSVSTLTIQRTQQEDSAVYLCASSLDPGNTEAFFGQGTRLTVV.